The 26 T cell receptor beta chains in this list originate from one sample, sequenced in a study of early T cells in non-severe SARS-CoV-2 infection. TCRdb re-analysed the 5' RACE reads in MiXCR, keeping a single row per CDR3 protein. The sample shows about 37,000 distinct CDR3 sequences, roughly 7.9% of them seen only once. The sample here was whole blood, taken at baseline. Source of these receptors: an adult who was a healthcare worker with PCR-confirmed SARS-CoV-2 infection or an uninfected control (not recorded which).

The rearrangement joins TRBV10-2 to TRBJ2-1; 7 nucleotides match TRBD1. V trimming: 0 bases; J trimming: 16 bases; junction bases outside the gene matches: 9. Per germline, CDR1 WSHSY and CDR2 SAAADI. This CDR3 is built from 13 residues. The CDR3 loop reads CASSESHRGMEFF. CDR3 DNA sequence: TGCGCCAGCAGTGAGTCGCACAGGGGAATGGAATTCTTC.

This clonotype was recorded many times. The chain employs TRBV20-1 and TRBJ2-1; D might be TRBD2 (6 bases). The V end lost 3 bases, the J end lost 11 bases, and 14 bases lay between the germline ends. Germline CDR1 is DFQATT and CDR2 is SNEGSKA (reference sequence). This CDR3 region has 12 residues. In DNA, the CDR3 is TGCAGTGCTAGGCGAGGCGGGGAAAAGCAGTTCTTC. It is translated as CSARRGGEKQFF.

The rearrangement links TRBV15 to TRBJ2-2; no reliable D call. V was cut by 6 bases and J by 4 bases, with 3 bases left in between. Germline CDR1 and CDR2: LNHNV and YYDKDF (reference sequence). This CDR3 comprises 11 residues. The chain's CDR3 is CATRITGELFF. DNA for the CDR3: TGTGCCACCAGGATCACCGGGGAGCTGTTTTTT.

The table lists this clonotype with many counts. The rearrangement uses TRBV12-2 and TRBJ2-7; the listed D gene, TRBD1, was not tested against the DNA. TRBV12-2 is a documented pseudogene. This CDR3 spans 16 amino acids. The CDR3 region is CASRLAKDRGNYEQYF. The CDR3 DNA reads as TGTGCAAGTCGCTTAGCGAAGGACAGGGGAAACTACGAGCAGTACTTC.

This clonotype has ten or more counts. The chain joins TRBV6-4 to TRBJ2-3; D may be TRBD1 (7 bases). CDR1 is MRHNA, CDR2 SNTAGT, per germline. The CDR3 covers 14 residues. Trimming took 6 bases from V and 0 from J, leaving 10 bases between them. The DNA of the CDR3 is TGTGCCAGCAGCGCGGGACAGAGCACAGATACGCAGTATTTT. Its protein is CASSAGQSTDTQYF.

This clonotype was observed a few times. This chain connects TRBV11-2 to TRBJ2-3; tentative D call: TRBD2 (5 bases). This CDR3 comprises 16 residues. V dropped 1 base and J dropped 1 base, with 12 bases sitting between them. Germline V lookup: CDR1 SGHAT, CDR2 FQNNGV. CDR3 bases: TGTGCCAGCAGCTTAGGTCGTCTAGCTGGCACAGATACGCAGTATTTT. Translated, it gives CASSLGRLAGTDTQYF.

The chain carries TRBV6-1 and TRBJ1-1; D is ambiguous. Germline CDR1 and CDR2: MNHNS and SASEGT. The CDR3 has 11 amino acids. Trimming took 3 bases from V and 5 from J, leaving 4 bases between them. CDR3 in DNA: TGTGCCAGCAGTGAGTTGACTGAAGCTTTCTTT. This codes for CASSELTEAFF.

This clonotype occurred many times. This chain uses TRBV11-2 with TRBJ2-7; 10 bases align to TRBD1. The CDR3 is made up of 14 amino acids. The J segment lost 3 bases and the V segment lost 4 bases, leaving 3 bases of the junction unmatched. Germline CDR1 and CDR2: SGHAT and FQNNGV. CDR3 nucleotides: TGTGCCAGCAGCTCCGGGACAGGGGTCTACGAGCAGTACTTC. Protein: CASSSGTGVYEQYF.

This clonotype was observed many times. The CDR3 sequence: CASSLDRGSSYEQYF. For the CDR3, the DNA is TGTGCCAGCAGCTTAGATCGCGGAAGCTCCTACGAGCAGTACTTC. This chain uses TRBV11-2 with TRBJ2-7; no clear D. There are 15 residues in the CDR3. Deletions cut 0 bases from V and 0 bases from J, with 9 bases between. Per the germline V gene, CDR1 is SGHAT and CDR2 is FQNNGV.

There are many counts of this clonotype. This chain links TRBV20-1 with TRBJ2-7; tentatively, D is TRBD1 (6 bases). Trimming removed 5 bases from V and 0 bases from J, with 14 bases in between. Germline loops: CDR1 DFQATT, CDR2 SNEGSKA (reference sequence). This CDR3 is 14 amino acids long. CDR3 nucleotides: TGCAGTGCTGGGGGCATTACGAGCTCCTACGAGCAGTACTTC. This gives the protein CSAGGITSSYEQYF.

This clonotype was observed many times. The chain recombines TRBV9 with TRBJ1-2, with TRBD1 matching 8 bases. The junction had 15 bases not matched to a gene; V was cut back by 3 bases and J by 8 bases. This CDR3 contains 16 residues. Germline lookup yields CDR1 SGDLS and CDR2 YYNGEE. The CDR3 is CASSATIGQGRWGYTF. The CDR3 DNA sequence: TGTGCCAGCAGCGCAACGATTGGACAGGGTCGTTGGGGCTACACCTTC.

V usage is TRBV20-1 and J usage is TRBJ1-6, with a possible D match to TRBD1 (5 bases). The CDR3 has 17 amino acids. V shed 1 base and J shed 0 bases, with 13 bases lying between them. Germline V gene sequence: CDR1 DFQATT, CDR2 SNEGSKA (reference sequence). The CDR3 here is CSARGSGHSSYNSPLHF. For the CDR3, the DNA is TGCAGTGCTAGAGGAAGTGGACATAGCTCCTATAATTCACCCCTCCACTTT.

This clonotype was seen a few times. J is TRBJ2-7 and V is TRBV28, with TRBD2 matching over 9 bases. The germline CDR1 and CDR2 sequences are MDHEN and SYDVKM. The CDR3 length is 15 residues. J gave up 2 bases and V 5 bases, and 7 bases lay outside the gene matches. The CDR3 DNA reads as TGTGCCAGCAGTCAGCTAGCGGGGATGCCCTACGAGCAGTACTTC. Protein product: CASSQLAGMPYEQYF.

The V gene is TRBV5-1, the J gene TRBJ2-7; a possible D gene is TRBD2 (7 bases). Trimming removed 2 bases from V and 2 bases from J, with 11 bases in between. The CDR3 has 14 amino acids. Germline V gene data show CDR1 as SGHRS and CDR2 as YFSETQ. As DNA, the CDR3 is TGCGCCAGCAGCTTTAGAGGGGGGGCCTACGAGCAGTACTTC. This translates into CASSFRGGAYEQYF.

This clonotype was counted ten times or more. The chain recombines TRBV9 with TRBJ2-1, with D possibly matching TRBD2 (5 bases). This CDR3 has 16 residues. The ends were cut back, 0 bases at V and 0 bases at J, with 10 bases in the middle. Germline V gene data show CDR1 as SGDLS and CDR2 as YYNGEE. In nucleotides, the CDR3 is TGTGCCAGCAGCGTAGGAGGGTCAAACTCCTACAATGAGCAGTTCTTC. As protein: CASSVGGSNSYNEQFF.

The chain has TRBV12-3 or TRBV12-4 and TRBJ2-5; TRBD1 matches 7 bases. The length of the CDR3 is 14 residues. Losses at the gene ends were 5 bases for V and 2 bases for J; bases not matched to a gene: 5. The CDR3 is CASSPRDRQETQYF. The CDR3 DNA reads TGTGCCAGCAGTCCTAGGGACAGACAAGAGACCCAGTACTTC.

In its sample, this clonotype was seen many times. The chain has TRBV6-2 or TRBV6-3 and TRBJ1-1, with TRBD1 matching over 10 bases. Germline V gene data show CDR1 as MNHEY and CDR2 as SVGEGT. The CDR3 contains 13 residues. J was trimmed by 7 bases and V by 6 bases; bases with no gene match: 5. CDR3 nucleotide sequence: TGTGCCAGCAGCCCGGGACAGGGGATTGAAGCTTTCTTT. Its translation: CASSPGQGIEAFF.

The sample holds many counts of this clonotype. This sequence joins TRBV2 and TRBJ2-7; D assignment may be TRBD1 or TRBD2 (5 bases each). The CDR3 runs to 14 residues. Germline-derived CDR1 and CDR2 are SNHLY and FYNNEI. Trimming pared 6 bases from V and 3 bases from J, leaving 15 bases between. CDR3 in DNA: TGTGCCAGCAGGGGGGTCCGCAATTTCTACGAGCAGTACTTC. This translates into CASRGVRNFYEQYF.

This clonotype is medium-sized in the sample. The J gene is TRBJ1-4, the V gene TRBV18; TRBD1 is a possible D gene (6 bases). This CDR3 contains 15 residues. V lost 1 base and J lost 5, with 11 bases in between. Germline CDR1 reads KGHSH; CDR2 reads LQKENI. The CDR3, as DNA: TGTGCCAGCTCACCACGGGGGGCGTACAATGAAAAACTGTTTTTT. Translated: CASSPRGAYNEKLFF.

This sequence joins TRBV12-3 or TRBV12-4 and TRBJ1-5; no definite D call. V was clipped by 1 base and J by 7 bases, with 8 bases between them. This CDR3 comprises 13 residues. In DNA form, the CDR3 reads TGTGCCAGCAGTTTAGATGAGGAACAGCCCCAGCATTTT. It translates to CASSLDEEQPQHF.

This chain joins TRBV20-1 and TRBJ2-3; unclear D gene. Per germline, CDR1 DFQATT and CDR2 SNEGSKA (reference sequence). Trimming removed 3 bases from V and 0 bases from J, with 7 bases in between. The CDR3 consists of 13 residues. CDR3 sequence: CSASSWSTDTQYF. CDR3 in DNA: TGCAGTGCTAGTTCGTGGAGCACAGATACGCAGTATTTT.

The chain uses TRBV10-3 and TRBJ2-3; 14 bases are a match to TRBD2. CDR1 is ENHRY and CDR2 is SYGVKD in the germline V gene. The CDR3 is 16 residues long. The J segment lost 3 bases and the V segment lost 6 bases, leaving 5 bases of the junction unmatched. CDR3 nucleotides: TGTGCCATCAGCCAGGGACTAGCGGGGGTAACAGATACGCAGTATTTT. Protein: CAISQGLAGVTDTQYF.

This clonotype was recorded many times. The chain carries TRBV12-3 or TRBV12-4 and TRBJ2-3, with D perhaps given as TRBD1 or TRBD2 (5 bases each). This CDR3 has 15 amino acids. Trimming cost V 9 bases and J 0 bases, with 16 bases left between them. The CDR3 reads CASISGAASTDTQYF. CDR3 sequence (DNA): TGTGCCAGTATATCCGGGGCAGCTAGCACAGATACGCAGTATTTT.

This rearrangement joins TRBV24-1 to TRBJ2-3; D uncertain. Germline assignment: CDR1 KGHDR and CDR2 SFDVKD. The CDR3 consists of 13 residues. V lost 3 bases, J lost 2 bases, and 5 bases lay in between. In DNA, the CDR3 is TGTGCCACCAGTGATGACTTCACAGATACGCAGTATTTT. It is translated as CATSDDFTDTQYF.

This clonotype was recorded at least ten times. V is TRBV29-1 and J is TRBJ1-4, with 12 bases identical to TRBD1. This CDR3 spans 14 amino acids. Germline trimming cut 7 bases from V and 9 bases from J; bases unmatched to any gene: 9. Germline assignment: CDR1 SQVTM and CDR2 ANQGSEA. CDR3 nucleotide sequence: TGCAGCGCCCTCACCGGGACAGGGGGCCAAAAACTGTTTTTT. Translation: CSALTGTGGQKLFF.

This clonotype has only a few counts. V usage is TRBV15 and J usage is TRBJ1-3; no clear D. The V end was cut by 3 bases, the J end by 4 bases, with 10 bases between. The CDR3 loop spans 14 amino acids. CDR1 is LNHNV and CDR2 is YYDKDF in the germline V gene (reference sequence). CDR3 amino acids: CATSSGGSGNTIYF. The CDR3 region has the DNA TGTGCCACCAGCAGCGGTGGATCCGGAAACACCATATATTTT.